Below are 17 T cell receptor beta chains sequenced from a single sample in a study of control samples from healthy donors and cancer patients. Some clones are missing from TCRdb's copy, which holds only in-frame ones; the method was immunoSEQ multiplex PCR. The sample has 70,000 to 80,000 clones, roughly 90% seen once; the top ten hold over 3.5%. The sample consisted of blood. The receptors originated from a woman aged 45-65 years in good health.

This rearrangement joins TRBV29-1 to TRBJ1-1, with D tentatively TRBD1 (5 bases). The V end lost 4 bases, the J end lost 2 bases, and 8 bases lay between the germline ends. This CDR3 region has 12 residues. From germline, CDR1 is SQVTM and CDR2 ANQGSEA. Here the CDR3 DNA reads TGCAGCGTTGGGGGACCTAACACTGAAGCTTTCTTT. Its protein is CSVGGPNTEAFF.

The rearrangement joins TRBV9 to TRBJ1-3; TRBD1 aligns across 7 bases. The CDR3 has 13 residues. The trim removed 3 bases at V and 8 bases at J, leaving 5 bases unmatched. The germline V gene has CDR1 SGDLS and CDR2 YYNGEE. In DNA, the CDR3 is TGTGCCAGCAGCGACGGGACAGAGTACACCATATATTTT. The encoded protein is CASSDGTEYTIYF.

The chain joins TRBV30 to TRBJ2-4; the match to TRBD2 covers 10 bases. This CDR3 is 16 amino acids long. The germline gives CDR1 GTSNPN, CDR2 SVGIG (reference sequence). After removal of 2 bases from V and 6 bases from J, the junction contained 10 bases not matched to a gene. The CDR3 DNA sequence: TGTGCCTGGAGTACTTTCACTAGCGGGAAATCAAACATTCAGTACTTC. Translated: CAWSTFTSGKSNIQYF.

This chain links TRBV30 with TRBJ1-6; possibly TRBD1 for D (5 bases). From germline, CDR1 is GTSNPN and CDR2 SVGIG (reference sequence). The CDR3 contains 14 residues. Trimming shortened V by 3 bases and J by 5 bases, and 11 bases separated the two germline ends. The CDR3 sequence is CAWRGGTDNSPLHF. Written as DNA, the CDR3 is TGTGCCTGGAGGGGAGGGACCGATAATTCACCCCTCCACTTT.

The V gene is TRBV7-2, the J gene TRBJ2-7; a weak D match, TRBD1 (5 bases). The germline gives CDR1 SGHTA, CDR2 FQGNSA. This CDR3 is built from 16 residues. Trimming took 5 bases from V and 4 from J, leaving 21 bases between them. CDR3 nucleotides: TGTGCCAGCAGCCCGAAGGTGAGGACGAGGACATACGAGCAGTACTTC. This encodes CASSPKVRTRTYEQYF. Full variable domain (outside the CDR3, taken from reference TRBV7-2 and TRBJ2-7): GAGVSQSPSNKVTEKGKDVELRCDPISGHTALYWYRQSLGQGLEFLIYFQGNSAPDKSGLPSDRFSAERTGGSVSTLTIQRTQQEDSAVYLCASSPKVRTRTYEQYFGPGTRLTVT.

The chain is built from TRBV10-3 and TRBJ2-5, with a possible D match to TRBD1 (5 bases). This CDR3 contains 15 residues. Germline V gene data show CDR1 as ENHRY and CDR2 as SYGVKD. V lost 1 base and J 2 bases, leaving 11 bases between the germline ends. The CDR3 sequence is CAISELGNRQETQYF. In DNA form, the CDR3 reads TGTGCCATCAGTGAGTTAGGGAACAGGCAAGAGACCCAGTACTTC.

The rearrangement joins TRBV5-1 to TRBJ1-6, with a tentative D call TRBD1 (5 bases). Germline V CDR1 and CDR2: SGHRS, YFSETQ. V was pared by 2 bases and J by 5 bases, with 17 bases between. CDR3 size: 17 residues. The CDR3 DNA sequence: TGCGCCAGCAGCTTCACCCACATCGGGGGGAATAATTCACCCCTCCACTTT. Its translation is CASSFTHIGGNNSPLHF.

The rearrangement joins TRBV20-1 to TRBJ2-5; no clear D gene. From germline, CDR1 is DFQATT and CDR2 SNEGSKA (reference sequence). CDR3 length: 15 residues. Trimming left V 3 bases short and J 5 bases short, with 19 bases between. CDR3: CSASPQLKGLETQYF. The CDR3, as DNA: TGCAGTGCTAGTCCCCAACTCAAGGGCTTGGAGACCCAGTACTTC.

CDR3 loop: CASSVGTAYQPQHF. CDR3 DNA: TGTGCCAGCAGCGTCGGAACAGCCTATCAGCCCCAGCATTTT. The gene calls are TRBV9 and TRBJ1-5; no clear D. The V end lost 2 bases, the J end lost 5 bases, and 11 bases lay between the germline ends. Germline CDR1 SGDLS, CDR2 YYNGEE. CDR3 length equals 14 residues.

The chain carries TRBV7-2 and TRBJ2-1; TRBD2 agrees at 11 bases. The CDR3 has 14 amino acids. Trimming at V came to 6 bases and at J to 6 bases, leaving 4 bases not matched to a gene. Germline loops: CDR1 SGHTA, CDR2 FQGNSA. For the CDR3, the DNA is TGTGCCAGCAGTCCTCTAGCGGGAGGCAATGAGCAGTTCTTC. It is translated as CASSPLAGGNEQFF.

The V and J genes are TRBV5-1 and TRBJ2-7, with D perhaps being TRBD1 or TRBD2 (5 bases each). Trimming removed 3 bases at V and 2 bases at J, with 18 bases between. The length of the CDR3 is 16 residues. Germline CDR1 SGHRS, CDR2 YFSETQ. Here the CDR3 DNA reads TGCGCCAGCAGCTCAGTAATTGGGACGCTCACCTACGAGCAGTACTTC. Amino acids: CASSSVIGTLTYEQYF.

The V call is TRBV7-9, the J call TRBJ1-2; D may be TRBD1 (6 bases). From germline, CDR1 is SEHNR and CDR2 FQNEAQ (reference sequence). V shed 5 bases and J shed 3 bases, with 13 bases lying between them. This CDR3 contains 14 residues. CDR3 nucleotides: TGTGCCAGCAGCCAAGGGGGTTCCCACTATGGCTACACCTTC. Residues: CASSQGGSHYGYTF.

This clone appeared a few times. V usage is TRBV7-9 and J usage is TRBJ2-7; D might be TRBD1 (7 bases). The CDR3 consists of 13 residues. Trimming took off 8 bases at V and 3 bases at J, with 14 bases between the two ends. Germline lookup yields CDR1 SEHNR and CDR2 FQNEAQ (reference sequence). The CDR3, as DNA: TGTGCCAGCGGGCAGGGGGGATTCTACGAGCAGTACTTC. This translates into CASGQGGFYEQYF. The complete variable domain, with remaining parts taken from reference TRBV7-9 and TRBJ2-7, reads DTGVSQNPRHKITKRGQNVTFRCDPISEHNRLYWYRQTLGQGPEFLTYFQNEAQLEKSRLLSDRFSAERPKGSFSTLEIQRTEQGDSAMYLCASGQGGFYEQYFGPGTRLTVT.

The chain is built from TRBV19 and TRBJ1-1, with 7 nucleotides matching TRBD1. Germline V gene lookup returns CDR1 LNHDA and CDR2 SQIVND (reference sequence). The CDR3 extends over 17 amino acids. With V trimmed by 1 base and J by 3 bases, 11 bases remained unmatched. The CDR3 loop is CASSIGPRGGKDTEAFF. The CDR3 DNA reads as TGTGCCAGTAGTATAGGGCCGAGAGGGGGCAAGGACACTGAAGCTTTCTTT.

The chain links TRBV7-8 to TRBJ2-3; no definite D call. The CDR3 contains 15 residues. Germline CDR1 is SGHVS and CDR2 is FQNEAQ. V lost 4 bases and J lost 7, with 18 bases in between. The CDR3 nucleotides read TGTGCCAGCAGCTCCCCCCCGGCCACGCAAAATACGCAGTATTTT. This codes for CASSSPPATQNTQYF.

The chain carries TRBV3-1 (or the pseudogene TRBV3-2) and TRBJ2-1; 10 bases map to TRBD2. Trimming took 4 bases from V and 4 from J; bases not matched to a gene: 4. The V gene's germline CDR1 is LGHDT and CDR2 YNNKEL (reference sequence). This CDR3 region has 15 residues. This CDR3 reads CASSRTSGEYNEQFF. CDR3 in DNA: TGTGCCAGCAGCCGGACTAGCGGAGAATACAATGAGCAGTTCTTC.

The chain is built from TRBV7-8 and TRBJ2-7; 8 nucleotides agree with TRBD2. The CDR3 sequence is 15 residues long. Per the germline V gene, CDR1 is SGHVS and CDR2 is FQNEAQ. V lost 1 base and J lost 13; bases outside the gene matches: 15. CDR3 region: CASSLELQETSVRYF. CDR3 coding DNA: TGTGCCAGCAGCTTAGAGCTGCAGGAGACTAGCGTACGATACTTC.